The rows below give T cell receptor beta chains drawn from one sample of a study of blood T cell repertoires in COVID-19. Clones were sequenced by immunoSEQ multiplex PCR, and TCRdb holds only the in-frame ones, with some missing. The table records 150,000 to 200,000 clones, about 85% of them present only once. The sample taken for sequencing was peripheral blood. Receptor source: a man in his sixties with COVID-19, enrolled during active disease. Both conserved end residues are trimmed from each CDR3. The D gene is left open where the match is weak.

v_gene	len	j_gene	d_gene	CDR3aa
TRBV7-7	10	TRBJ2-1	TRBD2	ASSSSGLKQF
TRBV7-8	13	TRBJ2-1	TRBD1	ASSWGQGGNNEQF
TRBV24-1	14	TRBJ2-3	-	ATSDRQQGLTDTQY
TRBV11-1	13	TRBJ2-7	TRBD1	ASSFSGGISYEQY
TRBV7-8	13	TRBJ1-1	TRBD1	ASSGWDSSNTEAF
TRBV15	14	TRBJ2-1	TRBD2	ATSRDSGSRYNEQF
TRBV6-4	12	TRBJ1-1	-	ASSLTGLRGEAF
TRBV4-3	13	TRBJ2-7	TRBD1	ASSQGDRDNYEQY
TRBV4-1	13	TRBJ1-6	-	ASRLDTALPSPLH
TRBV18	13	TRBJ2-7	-	ASSPGLTSSYEQY
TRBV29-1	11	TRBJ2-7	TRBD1	SVVLDRVREQY
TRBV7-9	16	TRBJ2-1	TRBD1	ASSLAAGQGPLYNEQF
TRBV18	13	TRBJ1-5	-	ASSPTGPRDQPQH
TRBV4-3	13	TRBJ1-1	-	ASSQMARMNTEAF
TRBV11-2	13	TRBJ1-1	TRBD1	ASSLQGVTNTEAF
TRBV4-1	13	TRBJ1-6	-	ASSPRGTYNSPLH
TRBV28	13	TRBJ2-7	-	ASTLPGLQNYEQY
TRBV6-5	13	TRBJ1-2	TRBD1	ASSSRQGLPMGYT
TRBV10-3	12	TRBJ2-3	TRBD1	AIRPGGTTDTQY
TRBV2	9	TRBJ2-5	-	ASRQEGTQY
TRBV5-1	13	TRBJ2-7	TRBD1	ASSWVRQGADEQY
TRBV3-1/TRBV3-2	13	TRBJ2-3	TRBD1	ASSHGTASTDTQY
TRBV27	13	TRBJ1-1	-	ASSLVGAKNTEAF
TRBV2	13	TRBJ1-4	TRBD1	ASSGPGQGNEKLF
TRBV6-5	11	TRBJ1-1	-	ASTPPGNTEAF
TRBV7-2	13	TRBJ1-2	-	ASSLELAGHYGYT
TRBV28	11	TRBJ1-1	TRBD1	ASTGQGWTEAF
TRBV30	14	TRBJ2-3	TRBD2	AWSQGLAGGGDTQY
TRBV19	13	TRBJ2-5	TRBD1	ASSMRGTAQETQY
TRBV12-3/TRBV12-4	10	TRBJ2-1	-	ASSLTGNEQF
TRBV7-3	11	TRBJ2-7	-	ASSATGIYEQY
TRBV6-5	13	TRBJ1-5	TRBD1	ASSYSGTGNQPQH
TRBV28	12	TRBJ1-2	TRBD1	ASSLQQGDYGYT
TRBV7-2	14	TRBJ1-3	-	ASSLGAGFSGNTIY
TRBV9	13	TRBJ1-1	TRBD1	ASSEQGQANTEAF
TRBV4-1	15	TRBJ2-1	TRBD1	ASRGKGTGKSYNEQF